This T cell receptor (beta chain) comes out of a study of graft-versus-host responses after intestinal transplantation. The table came from immunoSEQ multiplex PCR; TCRdb's copy has only in-frame clones and leaves some out. The table lists roughly 100,000 clones, about 90% of them singletons. On this clone itself: Its cognate antigen is unknown.

Germline CDR1 is SGHDT and CDR2 is YYEEEE. V shed 4 bases and J 2 bases; nucleotides not matched to a gene: 5. The CDR3 has 15 residues. J is TRBJ1-3 and V is TRBV5-6, with 8 bases identical to TRBD1. The sequence came from a human donor who received an intestinal transplant. Here the sequenced sample was unstimulated CD4+ T cells sorted from spleen or lymph node cells, taken before intestinal transplant. The CDR3 loop is CASSPRTGTGNTIYF. The CDR3 nucleotides are TGTGCCAGCAGCCCGAGGACAGGGACTGGAAACACCATATATTTT.